This T cell receptor beta chain was recovered during a study of cytomegalovirus exposure and HLA in healthy donors. For the study at large: Caucasian-associated ancestry cluster membership applied to around 80% of several hundred genotyped donors. General observations from the study: Reportedly, fewer N-insertions than the roughly 700-donor mean appeared in an Asian-associated ancestry cluster in a later analysis.

V lost 7 bases and J lost 5, with 23 bases in between. Germline assignment: CDR1 LNHDA and CDR2 SQIVND (reference sequence). The length of the CDR3 is 16 residues. Remarks on this clone: Its antigen is currently unknown.

The PCR employed 60 Vbeta primers together with 13 Jbeta primers. The assay was immunoSEQ multiplex PCR, and TCRdb's table has in-frame clones only and misses some. The sample consists of over 120,000 clones, more than 8% of them appearing once. What was sequenced was PBMCs. The TCR comes from a man aged 50-59 years in good health and CMV-seronegative. V is TRBV19 and J is TRBJ1-2; D call uncertain. Written as DNA, the CDR3 is TGTGCCAGTAAGCTCGTCCCGGGTTTACCACCGTATGGCTACACCTTC. Translated, it gives CASKLVPGLPPYGYTF.